These 14 T cell receptor beta chains originate from one sample sequenced in a study of blood T cell repertoires in COVID-19. The assay was immunoSEQ multiplex PCR, and TCRdb's table has in-frame clones only and misses some. The table includes 100,000 to 150,000 clones, roughly 89% detected once. Sequenced material: peripheral blood. The receptors originated from a man aged 40-49 years with acute or convalescent COVID-19.

The rearrangement uses TRBV15 and TRBJ2-3; TRBD1 aligns across 9 bases. The V gene end was trimmed by 0 bases and the J gene end by 2 bases; junction bases not matched to a gene: 18. The CDR3 covers 21 residues. Germline loops: CDR1 LNHNV, CDR2 YYDKDF (reference sequence). CDR3 coding DNA: TGTGCCACCAGCAGAGACCCGGACAGGGGAAGGGTCAAAACGACCACAGATACGCAGTATTTT. Amino acids: CATSRDPDRGRVKTTTDTQYF.

V is TRBV10-2 and J is TRBJ1-1; perhaps TRBD1 as D (5 bases). Trimming pared 6 bases from V and 5 bases from J, leaving 13 bases between. Germline V gene lookup returns CDR1 WSHSY and CDR2 SAAADI. This CDR3 is built from 13 residues. DNA of the CDR3: TGCGCCAGCAGCGCCTCCCGGGGGACTGAAGCTTTCTTT. Protein sequence: CASSASRGTEAFF.

This sequence joins TRBV6-2 or TRBV6-3 and TRBJ2-1, with D possibly matching TRBD1 (6 bases). Looked up from germline, CDR1 is MNHEY and CDR2 is SVGEGT. V was shortened by 5 bases and J by 0 bases, with 17 bases between the two germline ends. CDR3 size: 17 residues. CDR3 sequence reads: CASSTNPGQASYNEQFF. DNA for the CDR3: TGTGCCAGCAGTACAAATCCGGGACAAGCCTCCTACAATGAGCAGTTCTTC.

The CDR3 region is CASSQDQGDSPLHF. The CDR3 nucleotides read TGTGCCAGCAGCCAAGATCAGGGGGATTCACCCCTCCACTTT. J is TRBJ1-6 and V is TRBV14, with 7 bases matching TRBD1. The germline V gene encodes CDR1 SGHDN and CDR2 FVKESK. V dropped 0 bases and J dropped 8; count of bases not matched to a gene: 1. The CDR3 is 14 residues long.

This clone was detected only a few times. This chain uses TRBV6-6 with TRBJ1-6; D possibly corresponds to TRBD1 (5 bases). Germline loops: CDR1 MNHNY, CDR2 SVGAGI (reference sequence). Trimming cost V 7 bases and J 3 bases, with 13 bases left between them. This CDR3 is 15 amino acids long. CDR3 residues: CASTETVNYNSPLHF. The DNA of the CDR3 is TGTGCCAGCACTGAGACAGTGAACTATAATTCACCCCTCCACTTT.

This sequence joins TRBV11-3 and TRBJ2-3, with no clear D. The CDR3 runs to 14 residues. Germline loops: CDR1 SGHNT, CDR2 YENEEA. V was cut by 1 base and J by 11 bases, with 16 bases left in between. CDR3 residues: CASSLAHKSSEQYF. CDR3 nucleotide sequence: TGTGCCAGCAGCTTAGCCCACAAGTCTTCCGAGCAGTATTTT.

This clone has just one count. The V and J genes are TRBV11-1 and TRBJ1-2; no reliable D call. Germline loops: CDR1 SGHAT, CDR2 FQDESV (reference sequence). This CDR3 spans 11 amino acids. Trimming took off 5 bases at V and 6 bases at J, with 7 bases between the two ends. The CDR3 loop reads CASSPGDGYTF. The DNA of the CDR3 is TGTGCCAGCAGCCCCGGGGATGGCTACACCTTC.

V is TRBV7-9 and J is TRBJ1-1; no clear D. Germline V CDR1 and CDR2: SEHNR, FQNEAQ (reference sequence). The CDR3 has 12 amino acids. The V end was cut by 9 bases, the J end by 6 bases, with 14 bases between. Here the CDR3 reads CASQGRGAEAFF. In nucleotides, the CDR3 is TGTGCCAGTCAAGGGCGGGGTGCTGAAGCTTTCTTT.

CDR3 region: CASSHGLEPQETQYF. Written as DNA, the CDR3 is TGCGCCAGCAGCCATGGACTAGAGCCTCAAGAGACCCAGTACTTC. This chain uses TRBV4-3 with TRBJ2-5, with 7 bases that match TRBD2. V was clipped by 3 bases and J by 2 bases; unmatched bases: 6. Germline values: CDR1 LGHNA, CDR2 YSLEER. The CDR3 spans 15 residues.

The J gene is TRBJ1-1, the V gene TRBV27, with TRBD1 matching 7 bases. Trimming cost V 6 bases and J 5 bases; bases outside gene matches: 6. Germline V lookup: CDR1 MNHEY, CDR2 SMNVEV (reference sequence). The CDR3 length is 13 residues. The CDR3 DNA sequence: TGTGCCAGCAGCCAACAGGGGAGGACTGAAGCTTTCTTT. Protein: CASSQQGRTEAFF.

The chain joins TRBV20-1 to TRBJ2-1; 10 bases are shared with TRBD2. CDR1 DFQATT and CDR2 SNEGSKA come from the germline V gene (reference sequence). Trimming cost V 3 bases and J 10 bases; bases outside gene matches: 9. CDR3 size: 14 residues. For the CDR3, the DNA is TGCAGTGCTAGTCTAAGCGGGAGGGCCATAGAGCAGTTCTTC. Amino acid sequence: CSASLSGRAIEQFF.

The chain employs TRBV10-1 and TRBJ1-3; perhaps TRBD1 as D (6 bases). Trimming took off 9 bases at V and 0 bases at J, with 15 bases between the two ends. This CDR3 region has 15 residues. Germline V gives CDR1 WNHNN, CDR2 SYGVQD (reference sequence). The CDR3 sequence is CARGGAHSSGNTIYF. CDR3 DNA sequence: TGCGCCAGAGGGGGGGCCCATAGCTCTGGAAACACCATATATTTT.

The chain couples TRBV19 to TRBJ1-4; D is perhaps TRBD1 (6 bases). The CDR3 consists of 19 residues. The germline V gene encodes CDR1 LNHDA and CDR2 SQIVND (reference sequence). V lost 3 bases, J lost 0 bases, and 20 bases lay in between. In nucleotides, the CDR3 is TGTGCCAGTAGTATCACGGTCGGCAGGGGAGATGCAACTAATGAAAAACTGTTTTTT. Translating it yields CASSITVGRGDATNEKLFF.

This chain joins TRBV27 and TRBJ2-6; no clear D. Per germline, CDR1 MNHEY and CDR2 SMNVEV (reference sequence). The CDR3 contains 14 residues. The ends were cut back, 7 bases at V and 3 bases at J, with 10 bases in the middle. The DNA of the CDR3 is TGTGCCAGCAAAGACATGTATGGGGCCAACGTCCTGACTTTC. This gives the protein CASKDMYGANVLTF.